The rows below give T cell receptor beta chains drawn from one sample of a study of T cells in Graves' hyperthyroidism and ophthalmopathy. MiXCR was run by TCRdb on the multiplex PCR reads, yielding one entry per CDR3 protein. The repertoire holds 500,000 to 600,000 distinct CDR3 sequences, with just under 20% as singletons. The specimen sequenced was blood. Every receptor here comes from a man in his forties with Graves' ophthalmopathy. CDR3s include the opening cysteine and the closing phenylalanine or tryptophan. The D gene is left open where the match is weak.

v_gene	j_gene	d_gene	CDR3aa
TRBV5-1	TRBJ2-1	TRBD2	CASSLVSGVNNEQFF
TRBV6-5	TRBJ1-2	NA	CASSYGGGGYTF
TRBV5-6	TRBJ1-1	NA	CASSLPGDTEAFF
TRBV7-2	TRBJ2-1	NA	CASSIMTNEQFF
TRBV5-8	TRBJ2-7	TRBD2	CASSRSGGGGNEQYF
TRBV28	TRBJ1-1	TRBD1	CASSPDRELNTEAFF
TRBV20-1	TRBJ2-1	TRBD2	CSARGLAGGLSYNEQFF
TRBV5-1	TRBJ1-4	NA	CASSQAMAGEKLFF
TRBV20-1	TRBJ2-1	TRBD2	CSASTSGRVYNEQFF
TRBV28	TRBJ1-5	TRBD1	CASTQRGQVYSNQPQHF
TRBV6-1	TRBJ2-7	NA	CASSVRDLYEQYF
TRBV28	TRBJ2-7	NA	CASSLSFGMGYEQYF
TRBV5-6	TRBJ1-1	TRBD1	CASSSQGAIMNTEAFF
TRBV10-3	TRBJ2-6	TRBD2	CAISEQGLAGESLGANVLTF
TRBV4-1	TRBJ2-1	NA	CASSQEGSPGHNEQFF
TRBV6-1	TRBJ2-3	TRBD2	CASSAVGASGRRDTQYF